These T cell receptor beta chains were read from a single sample in a study of blood T cell repertoires in COVID-19. The assay was immunoSEQ multiplex PCR, and TCRdb's table has in-frame clones only and misses some. The data contain some 350,000 clones, over 75% of them singletons. Material: PBMCs or T cells enriched from blood (not recorded which). These receptors all stem from a man younger than 45 who had recovered from COVID-19. Each CDR3 is given with its conserved first and last residue. Each record gives: clone size, CDR3 length, D gene, V gene, J gene, CDR3 protein, CDR3 DNA. The D gene is left open where the match is weak. Clone size is shown for a subset of rows, as once, few, many or a class of expanded clone.

clone size: .; CDR3 length: 18; D gene: .; V gene: TRBV4-2; J gene: TRBJ2-3; CDR3 protein: CASSLPSAKLENTDTQYF; CDR3 DNA: TGTGCCAGCAGCCTCCCAAGCGCTAAACTAGAGAACACAGATACGCAGTATTTT
clone size: .; CDR3 length: 14; D gene: TRBD1; V gene: TRBV5-8; J gene: TRBJ2-1; CDR3 protein: CASRWTGGYNEQFF; CDR3 DNA: TGTGCCAGCAGATGGACAGGGGGCTACAATGAGCAGTTCTTC
clone size: .; CDR3 length: 14; D gene: .; V gene: TRBV6-1; J gene: TRBJ2-1; CDR3 protein: CASSEARGLWEQFF; CDR3 DNA: TGTGCCAGCAGTGAAGCACGGGGACTTTGGGAGCAGTTCTTC
clone size: .; CDR3 length: 15; D gene: TRBD1; V gene: TRBV6-5; J gene: TRBJ1-5; CDR3 protein: CASPEGGAVNQPQHF; CDR3 DNA: TGTGCCAGCCCGGAAGGGGGCGCCGTCAATCAGCCCCAGCATTTT
clone size: .; CDR3 length: 13; D gene: .; V gene: TRBV7-6; J gene: TRBJ2-5; CDR3 protein: CASSLDPLPLQYF; CDR3 DNA: TGTGCCAGCAGCTTAGATCCCCTCCCTCTCCAGTACTTC
clone size: .; CDR3 length: 12; D gene: .; V gene: TRBV14; J gene: TRBJ2-7; CDR3 protein: CASSQLGYEQYF; CDR3 DNA: TGTGCCAGCAGCCAACTCGGCTACGAGCAGTACTTC
clone size: once; CDR3 length: 13; D gene: TRBD1; V gene: TRBV12-5; J gene: TRBJ1-2; CDR3 protein: CASSGGLNYGYTF; CDR3 DNA: TGTGCTAGCTCAGGGGGGCTTAACTATGGCTACACCTTC
clone size: .; CDR3 length: 13; D gene: .; V gene: TRBV20-1; J gene: TRBJ2-3; CDR3 protein: CSASIRATDTQYF; CDR3 DNA: TGCAGTGCTAGTATCAGGGCAACAGATACGCAGTATTTT
clone size: .; CDR3 length: 13; D gene: .; V gene: TRBV18; J gene: TRBJ1-4; CDR3 protein: CASSHITNEKLFF; CDR3 DNA: TGTGCCAGCTCACACATAACTAATGAAAAACTGTTTTTT
clone size: .; CDR3 length: 15; D gene: TRBD1; V gene: TRBV6-6; J gene: TRBJ1-2; CDR3 protein: CASSPRTGTNYGYTF; CDR3 DNA: TGTGCCAGCAGCCCTCGGACAGGGACTAACTATGGCTACACCTTC
clone size: few; CDR3 length: 13; D gene: TRBD1; V gene: TRBV12-3/TRBV12-4; J gene: TRBJ1-2; CDR3 protein: CASSAWTGNGYTF; CDR3 DNA: TGTGCCAGCAGTGCGTGGACAGGGAATGGCTACACCTTC
clone size: .; CDR3 length: 15; D gene: .; V gene: TRBV2; J gene: TRBJ1-5; CDR3 protein: CASSGIREGNQPQHF; CDR3 DNA: TGTGCCAGCAGTGGAATCAGGGAGGGCAATCAGCCCCAGCATTTT
clone size: few; CDR3 length: 17; D gene: TRBD1; V gene: TRBV28; J gene: TRBJ1-2; CDR3 protein: CASSLVGTGGLARGYTF; CDR3 DNA: TGTGCCAGCAGTTTAGTGGGGACAGGGGGCCTGGCTCGGGGCTACACCTTC
clone size: .; CDR3 length: 14; D gene: .; V gene: TRBV5-1; J gene: TRBJ1-1; CDR3 protein: CASSFDRLNTEAFF; CDR3 DNA: TGCGCCAGCAGTTTCGACAGATTGAACACTGAAGCTTTCTTT
clone size: once; CDR3 length: 12; D gene: .; V gene: TRBV2; J gene: TRBJ1-6; CDR3 protein: CASSPGVSPLHF; CDR3 DNA: TGTGCCAGCAGTCCAGGGGTCTCACCCCTCCACTTT
clone size: .; CDR3 length: 16; D gene: .; V gene: TRBV19; J gene: TRBJ1-5; CDR3 protein: CASSRDTGPSNQPQHF; CDR3 DNA: TGTGCCAGTAGCAGGGACACCGGGCCGAGCAATCAGCCCCAGCATTTT
clone size: .; CDR3 length: 16; D gene: .; V gene: TRBV5-1; J gene: TRBJ1-3; CDR3 protein: CASSSQGPESGNTIYF; CDR3 DNA: TGCGCCAGCAGCTCACAGGGTCCGGAATCTGGAAACACCATATATTTT
clone size: .; CDR3 length: 14; D gene: .; V gene: TRBV5-4; J gene: TRBJ1-1; CDR3 protein: CASRSAAGDTEAFF; CDR3 DNA: TGTGCCAGCAGGTCCGCGGCGGGGGACACTGAAGCTTTCTTT
clone size: .; CDR3 length: 14; D gene: .; V gene: TRBV3-1/TRBV3-2; J gene: TRBJ1-1; CDR3 protein: CASSQGGGNTEAFF; CDR3 DNA: TGTGCCAGCAGCCAAGGGGGAGGAAACACTGAAGCTTTCTTT
clone size: .; CDR3 length: 13; D gene: TRBD1; V gene: TRBV6-5; J gene: TRBJ2-7; CDR3 protein: CASSRDRDMEQYF; CDR3 DNA: TGTGCCAGCAGTCGGGACAGGGATATGGAGCAGTACTTC
clone size: .; CDR3 length: 15; D gene: .; V gene: TRBV27; J gene: TRBJ1-6; CDR3 protein: CASSYGDTFNSPLHF; CDR3 DNA: TGTGCCAGCAGTTATGGGGACACCTTTAATTCACCCCTCCACTTT
clone size: few; CDR3 length: 14; D gene: TRBD1; V gene: TRBV19; J gene: TRBJ1-6; CDR3 protein: CASSVTGEESPLHF; CDR3 DNA: TGTGCCAGTAGTGTCACAGGGGAGGAATCACCCCTCCACTTT
clone size: .; CDR3 length: 18; D gene: TRBD2; V gene: TRBV7-8; J gene: TRBJ2-3; CDR3 protein: CASSRTSGGARLTDTQYF; CDR3 DNA: TGTGCCAGCAGCCGGACTAGCGGGGGGGCCCGCCTCACAGATACGCAGTATTTT
clone size: .; CDR3 length: 15; D gene: TRBD1; V gene: TRBV18; J gene: TRBJ1-1; CDR3 protein: CASSPSTGGNTEAFF; CDR3 DNA: TGTGCCAGCTCACCCTCTACAGGGGGGAACACTGAAGCTTTCTTT
clone size: .; CDR3 length: 17; D gene: TRBD1; V gene: TRBV2; J gene: TRBJ2-7; CDR3 protein: CASSEAIATGQIYEQYF; CDR3 DNA: TGTGCCAGCAGTGAAGCCATCGCGACAGGGCAGATCTACGAGCAGTACTTC
clone size: .; CDR3 length: 17; D gene: TRBD1; V gene: TRBV28; J gene: TRBJ1-6; CDR3 protein: CASSLYAGTEYNSPLHF; CDR3 DNA: TGTGCCAGCAGTTTATACGCCGGGACAGAGTATAATTCACCCCTCCACTTT